This note documents a single T cell receptor beta chain sequence. This entry belongs to a study of blood T cell repertoires in COVID-19. Study details: Acute and convalescent COVID-19 specimens originated in the United States, Italy and Spain.

Here immunoSEQ multiplex PCR was the method, and the copy in TCRdb shows in-frame clones only, minus some. The sample holds approximately 280,000 clones, approximately 90% seen once. CDR3 length: 13 residues. The germline CDR1 and CDR2 sequences are SGHRS and YFSETQ. V gave up 5 bases and J gave up 7 bases, with 16 bases separating them. This rearrangement joins TRBV5-1 to TRBJ2-7; D is possibly TRBD2 (6 bases). Specimen: peripheral blood. The sequence was collected from a woman in her sixties or seventies with acute or convalescent COVID-19. The CDR3, as DNA: TGCGCCAGCAGTTGGAGGGACCCGGTGGAGCAGTACTTC. It codes for CASSWRDPVEQYF. The variable domain in full, completed from reference TRBV5-1 and TRBJ2-7, reads KAGVTQTPRYLIKTRGQQVTLSCSPISGHRSVSWYQQTPGQGLQFLFEYFSETQRNKGNFPGRFSGRQFSNSRSEMNVSTLELGDSALYLCASSWRDPVEQYFGPGTRLTVT.